These T cell receptor beta chains were read from a single sample in a study of OX40 agonist ivuxolimab in advanced cancers. Measured with immunoSEQ multiplex PCR; TCRdb has only the in-frame clones, and not every one. Seen here are over 45,000 clones, 80% observed once, and the top ten hold 4% to 4.5%. Sequencing used CD4+ or CD8+ T cells sorted from blood, obtained in a trial of the OX40 agonist ivuxolimab. Receptors originate from an adult with an advanced solid tumor such as melanoma, head and neck, liver or kidney cancer. CDR3s include the opening cysteine and the closing phenylalanine or tryptophan. A D gene is named only where the DNA matches it firmly. Where a row states a size, it is once, few, many or the class of an expanded clone; other rows omit it.

few TRBJ1-5 TRBV28 - CASTSRLINQPQHF TGTGCCAGCACCAGCCGACTTATCAATCAGCCCCAGCATTTT
- TRBJ2-3 TRBV18 TRBD2 CASSPTSRSSTDTQYF TGTGCCAGCTCGCCGACTAGCAGATCTAGCACAGATACGCAGTATTTT
once TRBJ1-4 TRBV11-1 TRBD1 CASSKQGSGEKLFF TGTGCCAGCAGCAAACAGGGGTCGGGCGAAAAACTGTTTTTT
- TRBJ2-4 TRBV10-1 - CASSNRENIQYF TGCGCCAGCAGCAACAGGGAGAACATTCAGTACTTC
- TRBJ1-6 TRBV6-6 TRBD1 CASREGARGNSPLHF TGTGCCAGCAGAGAGGGGGCGCGAGGTAATTCACCCCTCCACTTT
- TRBJ2-7 TRBV10-1 - CASSENPEGFFEQYF TGCGCCAGCAGTGAGAATCCGGAGGGGTTCTTCGAGCAGTACTTC
- TRBJ1-1 TRBV25-1 - CASSERGGNTEAFF TGTGCCAGCAGTGAAAGAGGGGGGAACACTGAAGCTTTCTTT
many TRBJ1-1 TRBV29-1 - CSVDGGGTEAFF TGCAGCGTTGACGGCGGGGGCACTGAAGCTTTCTTT
- TRBJ1-1 TRBV10-2 - CASSGKSGHNTEAFF TGCGCCAGCAGTGGGAAGTCGGGTCACAACACTGAAGCTTTCTTT
- TRBJ2-3 TRBV7-3 TRBD2 CASSLLAASTDTQYF TGTGCCAGCAGCTTACTAGCGGCTAGCACAGATACGCAGTATTTT
- TRBJ1-2 TRBV28 - CASSPPVEPYYGYTF TGTGCCAGCAGTCCCCCGGTTGAGCCCTACTATGGCTACACCTTC
- TRBJ2-6 TRBV5-1 - CASSQVPESSGANVLTF TGCGCCAGCTCGCAGGTGCCGGAAAGCTCTGGGGCCAACGTCCTGACTTTC
- TRBJ2-7 TRBV29-1 TRBD2 CSVAGGREANYEQYF TGCAGCGTTGCAGGCGGGAGGGAGGCTAACTACGAGCAGTACTTC
- TRBJ1-2 TRBV7-6 TRBD1 CASSLQGEFYGYTF TGTGCCAGCAGCCTTCAGGGGGAATTCTATGGCTACACCTTC
once TRBJ2-5 TRBV13 - CASSHYRSLQETQYF TGTGCCAGCAGCCATTACAGGAGTCTCCAAGAGACCCAGTACTTC
few TRBJ2-7 TRBV5-4 - CASSLGSSYEQYF TGTGCCAGCAGCCTTGGGAGCTCCTACGAGCAGTACTTC
- TRBJ1-5 TRBV18 - CASSRGASNQPQHF TGTGCCAGCTCACGAGGGGCAAGCAATCAGCCCCAGCATTTT
- TRBJ1-2 TRBV7-9 - CASSLGTNLRPYGYTF TGTGCCAGCAGCTTAGGGACCAATTTAAGGCCCTATGGCTACACCTTC
few TRBJ1-2 TRBV9 - CASSAQGDYGYTF TGTGCCAGCAGCGCACAGGGCGACTATGGCTACACCTTC
- TRBJ1-1 TRBV18 - CASSPPGTRNTEAFF TGTGCCAGCTCACCACCCGGGACAAGGAACACTGAAGCTTTCTTT
- TRBJ1-4 TRBV6-5 TRBD1 CASSVRQGLREKLFF TGTGCCAGCAGTGTTCGACAGGGCCTGAGGGAAAAACTGTTTTTT
once TRBJ2-2 TRBV4-1 - CASSQVFSTNTGELFF TGCGCCAGCAGCCAAGTCTTCTCAACGAACACCGGGGAGCTGTTTTTT
- TRBJ2-1 TRBV29-1 TRBD2 CSVDPMTSGRTYNEQFF TGCAGCGTTGACCCCATGACTAGCGGGAGGACCTACAATGAGCAGTTCTTC
- TRBJ2-1 TRBV5-1 TRBD1 CASSLAPQGASSYNEQFF TGCGCCAGCAGCTTGGCCCCACAGGGGGCAAGCTCCTACAATGAGCAGTTCTTC
- TRBJ1-5 TRBV6-6 TRBD1 CASSPGQGSNQPQHF TGTGCCAGCAGTCCAGGACAGGGAAGCAATCAGCCCCAGCATTTT
- TRBJ2-6 TRBV30 - CALRTSKGGANVLTF TGTGCCTTACGGACCTCTAAGGGGGGGGCCAACGTCCTGACTTTC
- TRBJ2-5 TRBV15 TRBD1 CATSRSQGARSLETQYF TGTGCCACCAGCAGATCCCAGGGGGCCCGTTCTTTGGAGACCCAGTACTTC
- TRBJ1-2 TRBV28 - CASSFPAPESYGYTF TGTGCCAGCAGTTTTCCTGCCCCCGAGTCGTATGGCTACACCTTC
- TRBJ2-1 TRBV20-1 TRBD2 CSARTSLEQFF TGCAGTGCCCGGACTAGTTTGGAGCAGTTCTTC
- TRBJ2-2 TRBV7-2 TRBD2 CASSLVGSGGAQTGELFF TGTGCCAGCAGCTTAGTTGGCAGCGGGGGGGCTCAGACCGGGGAGCTGTTTTTT
- TRBJ2-6 TRBV5-5 TRBD1 CASSLAGQGYSGANVLTF TGTGCCAGCAGCTTGGCTGGACAGGGCTACTCTGGGGCCAACGTCCTGACTTTC
few TRBJ2-1 TRBV10-2 - CASSDLVDNEQFF TGCGCCAGCAGTGACCTCGTGGACAATGAGCAGTTCTTC
- TRBJ2-3 TRBV5-5 TRBD2 CASSLGAAGVTDTQYF TGTGCCAGCAGCTTGGGTGCAGCGGGAGTCACAGATACGCAGTATTTT
- TRBJ1-1 TRBV13 - CASSPRGRRSTEAFF TGTGCCAGCAGCCCCCGGGGTAGAAGATCCACTGAAGCTTTCTTT
- TRBJ2-7 TRBV5-1 - CASSLGLPTGTVSSYEQYF TGCGCCAGCAGCTTGGGGCTCCCAACCGGGACCGTGAGCTCCTACGAGCAGTACTTC
- TRBJ2-3 TRBV13 - CASSQEQGDTQYF TGTGCCAGCAGCCAGGAACAGGGAGATACGCAGTATTTT